This TCR beta chain appears in the sequencing data of a study of shared clonotypes between healthy human individuals. The length of the CDR3 is 14 residues. CDR1 SNHLY and CDR2 FYNNEI come from the germline V gene. The trim removed 6 bases at V and 3 bases at J, leaving 5 bases unmatched. Assay: immunoSEQ multiplex PCR; the TCRdb copy retains only in-frame clones and omits some. The sample carries around 720,000 clones, around 73% recorded once. The clonotype comes from a woman aged 25 to 39 in good health. Sequenced material: memory CD4+ T cells sorted from blood. The sample's subset: CD45RA-negative fraction. This chain uses TRBV2 with TRBJ1-5; the match to TRBD1 covers 7 bases. The CDR3 DNA reads as TGTGCCAGCAGCCCACAGGGGAACAATCAGCCCCAGCATTTT. Translation: CASSPQGNNQPQHF.